The 5 T cell receptor beta chains below come from one sample, sequenced in a study of cytomegalovirus exposure and HLA in healthy donors. Clones were sequenced by immunoSEQ multiplex PCR, and TCRdb holds only the in-frame ones, with some missing. The data contain roughly 150,000 clones, approximately 90% of them seen just once; the ten biggest clones take up approximately 3.1%. Specimen: PBMCs. Receptors originate from a man between 18 and 35 years old in good health and CMV-seronegative.

CDR3 nucleotides: TGTGCCAGCAGCCTTACAGGGGACGACTCACCCCTCCACTTT. Translating it yields CASSLTGDDSPLHF. V gene TRBV5-4 combines with J gene TRBJ1-6; TRBD1 agrees at 7 bases. Trimming at V came to 4 bases and at J to 10 bases, leaving 8 bases not matched to a gene. Germline CDR1 is SGHNT and CDR2 is YYREEE (reference sequence). The CDR3 contains 14 residues.

This clone was detected only once. The chain joins TRBV4-3 to TRBJ2-1; 13 bases are a match to TRBD2. Germline lookup yields CDR1 LGHNA and CDR2 YSLEER. There are 14 residues in the CDR3. The ends lost 1 base at V and 9 bases at J; junction bases unmatched: 0. CDR3 DNA sequence: TGCGCCAGCAGCCAAGGACTAGCGGGAGGTGAGCAGTTCTTC. This encodes CASSQGLAGGEQFF.

This chain links TRBV5-1 with TRBJ2-2; 7 nucleotides align to TRBD1. Germline loops: CDR1 SGHRS, CDR2 YFSETQ. The V segment lost 5 bases and the J segment 0 bases; nucleotides outside the gene matches: 4. This CDR3 has 15 amino acids. The CDR3 loop is CASRRDSTNTGELFF. The CDR3 DNA follows: TGCGCCAGCAGAAGGGACAGTACGAACACCGGGGAGCTGTTTTTT.

This clone has a handful of counts. The gene calls are TRBV6-5 and TRBJ2-7; 8 bases map to TRBD1. Trimming removed 6 bases from V and 7 bases from J; junction bases left unmatched: 8. This CDR3 has 13 amino acids. Germline V gene lookup returns CDR1 MNHEY and CDR2 SVGAGI. The CDR3 DNA reads TGTGCCAGCAGCCTCGGCGGACAGGGAGAGCAGTACGTC. Translation gives CASSLGGQGEQYV.

This chain's CDR3 is CASGLVLRGVGEQFF. In DNA form, the CDR3 reads TGTGCTAGTGGTTTGGTATTACGGGGTGTCGGTGAGCAGTTCTTC. This chain uses TRBV12-5 with TRBJ2-1, with D possibly matching TRBD2 (5 bases). V lost 0 bases to trimming and J lost 9 bases, with 15 bases between them. This CDR3 spans 15 amino acids. Germline CDR1 LGHNT, CDR2 FRNRAP.